This T cell receptor (beta chain) stems from a study of CD8 T cells in ankylosing spondylitis. Points from the study as a whole: Disease-linked clones reportedly concentrated significantly in matched ankylosing spondylitis synovial fluid. Both synovial fluid and blood in reactive arthritis had previously been reported to carry some motif variants. A TCR beta motif made of fewer than ten highly homologous variants seemed typical of ankylosing spondylitis blood. The authors found the disease-linked clones to be CD8+ and relatively rare in peripheral blood.

There are 16 residues in the CDR3. The V gene end was trimmed by 4 bases and the J gene end by 1 base; junction bases not matched to a gene: 5. The V gene's germline CDR1 is LGHDT and CDR2 YNNKEL (reference sequence). A word on this clonotype: Antigen unknown.

Researchers built TCR beta libraries using quantitative 5'-RACE with molecular barcodes. One entry per CDR3 protein, called by TCRdb with MiXCR from the 5' RACE reads. Of some 330,000 distinct CDR3 sequences detected, less than 10% appear once; the ten largest clones hold about 15%. The J gene is TRBJ2-5, the V gene TRBV3-1, with 11 bases matching TRBD2. The sample taken for sequencing was blood, either unsorted or a sorted T cell fraction (not recorded which). The source of this sequence is a male donor with ankylosing spondylitis. Here the CDR3 DNA reads TGTGCCAGCAGCCGACCCGGGACTAGCGGCCAAGAGACCCAGTACTTC. Amino acids: CASSRPGTSGQETQYF.